This passage covers 26 T cell receptor beta chains from one sample sequenced in a study of OX40 agonist ivuxolimab in advanced cancers. Only in-frame clones appear in the TCRdb table, and some are missing; sequencing was by immunoSEQ multiplex PCR. The data hold tens of thousands of clones, with 82% observed a single time. The sequencing used CD4+ or CD8+ T cells sorted from blood, collected in a trial of the OX40 agonist ivuxolimab. The receptors originated from an adult with an advanced solid tumor such as melanoma, head and neck, liver or kidney cancer.

The V call is TRBV28, the J call TRBJ1-5; 8 bases fit TRBD1. The germline gives CDR1 MDHEN, CDR2 SYDVKM. The CDR3 spans 14 residues. With V trimmed by 2 bases and J by 6 bases, 3 bases remained unmatched. CDR3 bases: TGTGCCAGCAGTTTACCAGGGGGCCTTCAGCCCCAGCATTTT. Translating it yields CASSLPGGLQPQHF.

This clone was recorded only once. This chain uses TRBV18 with TRBJ1-1; D perhaps matches TRBD1 (5 bases). Germline assignment: CDR1 KGHSH and CDR2 LQKENI. Trimming removed 6 bases from V and 4 bases from J, with 21 bases in between. The CDR3 has 16 amino acids. CDR3 coding DNA: TGTGCCAGCTCCCCATCAGGGTTGGGCAGGGCCACTGAAGCTTTCTTT. Translating it yields CASSPSGLGRATEAFF.

The rearrangement links TRBV11-3 to TRBJ2-5; D is possibly TRBD1 or TRBD2 (5 bases each). Looked up from germline, CDR1 is SGHNT and CDR2 is YENEEA. Between the trimmed V and J ends, which lost 3 bases and 4 bases, there was a span of 9 bases. This CDR3 is built from 13 residues. The CDR3 nucleotides read TGTGCCAGCAGCTTGATGAGGGGAGAGACCCAGTACTTC. This gives the protein CASSLMRGETQYF. Full variable domain (remainder filled in from reference TRBV11-3 and TRBJ2-5): EAGVVQSPRYKIIEKKQPVAFWCNPISGHNTLYWYLQNLGQGPELLIRYENEEAVDDSQLPKDRFSAERLKGVDSTLKIQPAELGDSAVYLCASSLMRGETQYFGPGTRLLVL.

This sequence joins TRBV6-1 and TRBJ2-3; 9 nucleotides line up with TRBD1. Germline values: CDR1 MNHNS, CDR2 SASEGT. The CDR3 consists of 15 residues. The V gene end was trimmed by 6 bases and the J gene end by 4 bases; junction bases not matched to a gene: 8. As DNA, the CDR3 is TGTGCCAGCAGCCCACGGGACAGGGTGGCAGATACGCAGTATTTT. Translated: CASSPRDRVADTQYF.

The chain recombines TRBV6-1 with TRBJ2-1, with D possibly being TRBD2 (5 bases). This CDR3 comprises 13 residues. The germline V gene has CDR1 MNHNS and CDR2 SASEGT. V dropped 5 bases and J dropped 6 bases, with 11 bases sitting between them. CDR3 amino acids: CASSSVALNEQFF. The DNA for the CDR3 is TGTGCCAGCAGTTCGGTAGCGCTCAATGAGCAGTTCTTC.

About this clone: One end of the junction is discordant with germline, which a read error may explain. The sample carries other DNA sequences with the same CDR3. The CDR3 bases are TGCGCCAGCAGCGTAGCTAGCGTCTCCTACGAGCAGTACTTC. Amino acid sequence: CASSVASVSYEQYF. The chain couples TRBV9 to TRBJ2-7; D possibly corresponds to TRBD2 (6 bases). Per the germline V gene, CDR1 is SGDLS and CDR2 is YYNGEE. This CDR3 has 14 residues.

This sequence joins TRBV11-3 and TRBJ1-5; D unresolved. From germline, CDR1 is SGHNT and CDR2 YENEEA. With 3 bases removed from V and 2 bases from J, the gap between germline ends came to 23 bases. This CDR3 region has 19 residues. CDR3 in amino acids: CASSFPKAPSDPRNQPQHF. In nucleotides, the CDR3 is TGTGCCAGCAGCTTTCCTAAGGCCCCCTCCGACCCTCGCAATCAGCCCCAGCATTTT.

This rearrangement joins TRBV27 to TRBJ2-1; TRBD2 aligns across 7 bases. V lost 3 bases, J lost 7 bases, and 6 bases stayed unmatched. Germline V gene sequence: CDR1 MNHEY, CDR2 SMNVEV (reference sequence). This CDR3 spans 14 amino acids. This CDR3 is CASSFSSSGNEQFF. The CDR3 nucleotides are TGTGCCAGCAGTTTTTCGTCTAGCGGTAATGAGCAGTTCTTC.

The chain couples TRBV5-1 to TRBJ2-2, with 8 bases fitting TRBD1. This CDR3 comprises 16 residues. Losses at the gene ends were 1 base for V and 4 bases for J; bases not matched to a gene: 6. The germline CDR1 and CDR2 sequences are SGHRS and YFSETQ. The DNA for the CDR3 is TGCGCCAGCAGCTTGACTCAGGGGGCGGTCACCGGGGAGCTGTTTTTT. Protein product: CASSLTQGAVTGELFF. Together with reference TRBV5-1 and TRBJ2-2, the CDR3 gives the full variable domain: KAGVTQTPRYLIKTRGQQVTLSCSPISGHRSVSWYQQTPGQGLQFLFEYFSETQRNKGNFPGRFSGRQFSNSRSEMNVSTLELGDSALYLCASSLTQGAVTGELFFGEGSRLTVL.

The rearrangement joins TRBV19 to TRBJ1-2; D not resolved. This CDR3 comprises 15 residues. Per germline, CDR1 LNHDA and CDR2 SQIVND (reference sequence). V lost 4 bases, J lost 0 bases, and 12 bases lay in between. DNA for the CDR3: TGTGCCAGTAGTAATCCGAGTGGTGCTAACTATGGCTACACCTTC. It translates to CASSNPSGANYGYTF.

J is TRBJ2-3 and V is TRBV30; D uncertain. V was cut by 3 bases and J by 5 bases, with 3 bases left in between. The CDR3 is 10 amino acids. Germline-derived CDR1 and CDR2 are GTSNPN and SVGIG (reference sequence). CDR3 coding DNA: TGTGCCTGGAGAGAAGATACGCAGTATTTT. Its protein product is CAWREDTQYF.

J is TRBJ2-1 and V is TRBV2, with 13 positions matching TRBD2. Germline V lookup: CDR1 SNHLY, CDR2 FYNNEI. J was trimmed by 8 bases and V by 1 base; bases with no gene match: 5. CDR3 size: 16 residues. CDR3 sequence: CASSEVGTSGKYEQFF. The CDR3 DNA is TGTGCCAGCAGTGAAGTTGGGACTAGCGGGAAGTATGAGCAGTTCTTC. Together with reference TRBV2 and TRBJ2-1, the CDR3 gives the full variable domain: EPEVTQTPSHQVTQMGQEVILRCVPISNHLYFYWYRQILGQKVEFLVSFYNNEISEKSEIFDDQFSVERPDGSNFTLKIRSTKLEDSAMYFCASSEVGTSGKYEQFFGPGTRLTVL.

The rearrangement uses TRBV4-1 and TRBJ2-7, with 7 bases that match TRBD1. CDR1 is MGHRA and CDR2 is YSYEKL in the germline V gene. The V segment lost 4 bases and the J segment 5 bases; nucleotides outside the gene matches: 8. The CDR3 is 14 residues long. The chain's CDR3 is CASSRQGPPDEQYF. CDR3 DNA: TGCGCCAGCAGCCGACAGGGCCCCCCCGACGAGCAGTACTTC.

The rearrangement joins TRBV2 to TRBJ1-6; 8 bases map to TRBD1. V trimming: 5 bases; J trimming: 0 bases; junction bases outside the gene matches: 3. The germline CDR1 and CDR2 sequences are SNHLY and FYNNEI. The CDR3 contains 16 residues. CDR3 region: CASSWDRSSYNSPLHF. CDR3 in DNA: TGTGCCAGCAGTTGGGACAGGAGCTCCTATAATTCACCCCTCCACTTT.

This clone was counted only a few times. This chain links TRBV9 with TRBJ2-7; the D gene could be TRBD1 or TRBD2 (6 bases each). The CDR3 has 15 amino acids. Trimming left V 4 bases short and J 5 bases short, with 19 bases between. Germline-derived CDR1 and CDR2 are SGDLS and YYNGEE. For the CDR3, the DNA is TGTGCCAGCAGCTCTAGTCAGGGGAGGTTCCACGAGCAGTACTTC. It encodes CASSSSQGRFHEQYF.

J is TRBJ2-4 and V is TRBV19; possibly TRBD1 for D (5 bases). With 4 bases removed from V and 2 bases from J, the gap between germline ends came to 18 bases. Germline values: CDR1 LNHDA, CDR2 SQIVND (reference sequence). The CDR3 runs 17 residues. CDR3 in amino acids: CASSTKGAGNSKNIQYF. DNA of the CDR3: TGTGCCAGTAGTACAAAAGGGGCCGGCAATTCCAAAAACATTCAGTACTTC.

The CDR3 region is CASSESAANTEAFF. DNA of the CDR3: TGCGCCAGCAGTGAGTCTGCAGCTAACACTGAAGCTTTCTTT. The chain recombines TRBV10-1 with TRBJ1-1; the D is unclear. CDR3 size: 14 residues. V lost 0 bases and J 2 bases, leaving 7 bases between the germline ends. Germline CDR1 is WNHNN and CDR2 is SYGVQD (reference sequence).

The chain has TRBV11-2 and TRBJ2-5; no clear D gene. Trimming took 5 bases from V and 7 from J, leaving 8 bases between them. Germline CDR1 is SGHAT and CDR2 is FQNNGV. This CDR3 is built from 11 residues. Here the CDR3 reads CASSVYGTQYF. In DNA form, the CDR3 reads TGTGCCAGCAGCGTTTATGGGACCCAGTACTTC.

This chain links TRBV5-6 with TRBJ1-2; D is unresolved. The CDR3 spans 16 residues. CDR1 and CDR2 (germline): SGHDT, YYEEEE. Trimming removed 3 bases at V and 2 bases at J, with 17 bases between. The DNA for the CDR3 is TGTGCCAGCAGCTCTATAGGACCGGGAGGGAACTATGGCTACACCTTC. Protein sequence: CASSSIGPGGNYGYTF.

A few counts support this clone. The rearrangement joins TRBV20-1 to TRBJ1-1, with D unresolved. V dropped 1 base and J dropped 1 base, with 1 base sitting between them. From germline, CDR1 is DFQATT and CDR2 SNEGSKA (reference sequence). The CDR3 length is 11 residues. In nucleotides, the CDR3 is TGCAGTGCTAGAGGGAACACTGAAGCTTTCTTT. Protein sequence: CSARGNTEAFF.

A few counts support this clone. The chain uses TRBV18 and TRBJ1-1; a weak D match, TRBD1 (5 bases). Trimming pared 5 bases from V and 11 bases from J, leaving 18 bases between. The CDR3 runs to 13 residues. The V gene's germline CDR1 is KGHSH and CDR2 LQKENI. CDR3 sequence (DNA): TGTGCCAGCTCATCCGGGACGGAAGTCGGGGCTTTCTTT. Translated: CASSSGTEVGAFF.

V gene TRBV9 combines with J gene TRBJ2-2, with TRBD2 matching 7 bases. Germline assignment: CDR1 SGDLS and CDR2 YYNGEE. The J segment lost 2 bases and the V segment lost 0 bases, leaving 1 base of the junction unmatched. There are 15 residues in the CDR3. The CDR3 region is CASSVEAGNTGELFF. In DNA form, the CDR3 reads TGTGCCAGCAGCGTAGAAGCGGGAAACACCGGGGAGCTGTTTTTT.

The chain is built from TRBV18 and TRBJ1-5, with 10 bases that match TRBD1. The trim removed 5 bases at V and 1 base at J, leaving 2 bases unmatched. This CDR3 has 15 amino acids. Germline assignment: CDR1 KGHSH and CDR2 LQKENI. CDR3 residues: CASSDRGQSNQPQHF. The CDR3 region has the DNA TGTGCCAGCTCAGACAGGGGGCAAAGCAATCAGCCCCAGCATTTT.

The chain links TRBV18 to TRBJ1-2; D ambiguous. Between the trimmed V and J ends, which lost 5 bases and 0 bases, there was a span of 13 bases. The CDR3 is 15 amino acids. From germline, CDR1 is KGHSH and CDR2 LQKENI. As DNA, the CDR3 is TGTGCCAGCTCATATTCCGGGGAAGCTAACTATGGCTACACCTTC. Translating gives CASSYSGEANYGYTF.

The CDR3 spells CASSDNNEQFF. The CDR3 nucleotides are TGTGCCAGCAGTGACAACAATGAGCAGTTCTTC. The rearrangement links TRBV28 to TRBJ2-1, with unresolved D. Trimming left V 5 bases short and J 5 bases short, with 4 bases between. This CDR3 spans 11 amino acids. CDR1 and CDR2 (germline): MDHEN, SYDVKM.

The chain employs TRBV6-6 and TRBJ2-7, with 7 bases matching TRBD1. The CDR3 loop spans 14 amino acids. V shed 5 bases, J shed 4 bases, and the junction held 8 bases outside the gene matches. Germline V lookup: CDR1 MNHNY, CDR2 SVGAGI (reference sequence). The CDR3 loop reads CASSQTGIQYEQYF. CDR3 sequence (DNA): TGTGCCAGCAGTCAGACAGGGATCCAGTACGAGCAGTACTTC.